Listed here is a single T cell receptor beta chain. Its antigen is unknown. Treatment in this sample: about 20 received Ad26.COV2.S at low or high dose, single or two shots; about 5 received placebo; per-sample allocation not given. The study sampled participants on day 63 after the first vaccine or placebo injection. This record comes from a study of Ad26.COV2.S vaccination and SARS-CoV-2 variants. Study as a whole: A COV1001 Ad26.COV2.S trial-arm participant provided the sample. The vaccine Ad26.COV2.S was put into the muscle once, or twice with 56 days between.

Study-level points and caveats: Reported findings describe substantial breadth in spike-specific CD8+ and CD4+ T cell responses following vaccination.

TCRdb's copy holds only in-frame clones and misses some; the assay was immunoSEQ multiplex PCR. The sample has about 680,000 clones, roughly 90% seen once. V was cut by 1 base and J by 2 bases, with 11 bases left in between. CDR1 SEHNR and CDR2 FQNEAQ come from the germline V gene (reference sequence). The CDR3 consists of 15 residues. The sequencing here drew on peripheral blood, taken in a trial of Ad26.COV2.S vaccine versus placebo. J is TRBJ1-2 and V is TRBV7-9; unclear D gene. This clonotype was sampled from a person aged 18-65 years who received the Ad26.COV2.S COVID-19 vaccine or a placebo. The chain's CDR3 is CASSLGEAVNYGYTF. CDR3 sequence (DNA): TGTGCCAGCAGCTTAGGGGAGGCAGTAAACTATGGCTACACCTTC.